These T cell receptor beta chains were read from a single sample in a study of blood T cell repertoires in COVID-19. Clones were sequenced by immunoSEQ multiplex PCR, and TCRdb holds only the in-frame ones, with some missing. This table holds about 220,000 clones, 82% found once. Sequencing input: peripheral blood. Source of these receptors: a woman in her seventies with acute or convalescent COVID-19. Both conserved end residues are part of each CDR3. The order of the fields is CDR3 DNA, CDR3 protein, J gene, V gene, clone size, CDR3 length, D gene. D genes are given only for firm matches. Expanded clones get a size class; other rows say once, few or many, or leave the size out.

cdr3_nt: TGTGCCAGCTCACCACAGCCCTATAGCAATCAGCCCCAGCATTTT; cdr3_aa: CASSPQPYSNQPQHF; j_call: TRBJ1-5; v_call: TRBV18; clone_size: many; cdr3_length: 15; d_call: -
cdr3_nt: TGTGCCAGCAGTCTACAGGGCCATGAGCAGTTCTTC; cdr3_aa: CASSLQGHEQFF; j_call: TRBJ2-1; v_call: TRBV2; clone_size: -; cdr3_length: 12; d_call: -
cdr3_nt: TGTGCCAGCTCACCCTCGGGACAGTTGGTCGGGGAGCTGTTTTTT; cdr3_aa: CASSPSGQLVGELFF; j_call: TRBJ2-2; v_call: TRBV18; clone_size: -; cdr3_length: 15; d_call: TRBD1
cdr3_nt: TGCAGCGTTACCGACAGGGGGCAAGGCTACACCTTC; cdr3_aa: CSVTDRGQGYTF; j_call: TRBJ1-2; v_call: TRBV29-1; clone_size: -; cdr3_length: 12; d_call: TRBD1
cdr3_nt: TGCGCCAGCAGCCAACGAGGGGGAGCTCAGCCCCAGCATTTT; cdr3_aa: CASSQRGGAQPQHF; j_call: TRBJ1-5; v_call: TRBV4-1; clone_size: -; cdr3_length: 14; d_call: -
cdr3_nt: TGTGCCAGTAGTATAGGTAGGGGAATGGCCAAAAACATTCAGTACTTC; cdr3_aa: CASSIGRGMAKNIQYF; j_call: TRBJ2-4; v_call: TRBV19; clone_size: few; cdr3_length: 16; d_call: -
cdr3_nt: TGTGCCATCAGTGCGACTAGCCGCCAAGAGACCCAGTACTTC; cdr3_aa: CAISATSRQETQYF; j_call: TRBJ2-5; v_call: TRBV10-3; clone_size: once; cdr3_length: 14; d_call: TRBD2
cdr3_nt: TGTGCCAGCAGCCGCCGCGGACAGGGCAATGGCTACACCTTC; cdr3_aa: CASSRRGQGNGYTF; j_call: TRBJ1-2; v_call: TRBV7-2; clone_size: -; cdr3_length: 14; d_call: TRBD1
cdr3_nt: TGCGCCAGCAGCTCCGCCCGGACAGGGGATAATGGCTACACCTTC; cdr3_aa: CASSSARTGDNGYTF; j_call: TRBJ1-2; v_call: TRBV5-1; clone_size: -; cdr3_length: 15; d_call: TRBD1
cdr3_nt: TGTGCCAGCAGGAGGACAGGGGGGACGAACACTGAAGCTTTCTTT; cdr3_aa: CASRRTGGTNTEAFF; j_call: TRBJ1-1; v_call: TRBV6-6; clone_size: -; cdr3_length: 15; d_call: TRBD1
cdr3_nt: TGTGCCAGCAATGAACCCTGGGACAGGCCGCGCTATGGCTACACCTTC; cdr3_aa: CASNEPWDRPRYGYTF; j_call: TRBJ1-2; v_call: TRBV2; clone_size: -; cdr3_length: 16; d_call: TRBD1
cdr3_nt: TGTGCCAGCAGCGGAGGGACAGGGATTAGGTCCTACGAGCAGTACTTC; cdr3_aa: CASSGGTGIRSYEQYF; j_call: TRBJ2-7; v_call: TRBV5-5; clone_size: -; cdr3_length: 16; d_call: TRBD1
cdr3_nt: TGTGCCAGCAAAGGGGGCTGGGACACCGGGGAGCTGTTTTTT; cdr3_aa: CASKGGWDTGELFF; j_call: TRBJ2-2; v_call: TRBV6-5; clone_size: -; cdr3_length: 14; d_call: TRBD1
cdr3_nt: TGTGCCAGCAGCTCGATGACACTTAGCAATCAGCCCCAGCATTTT; cdr3_aa: CASSSMTLSNQPQHF; j_call: TRBJ1-5; v_call: TRBV7-2; clone_size: -; cdr3_length: 15; d_call: -
cdr3_nt: TGTGCCAGTAGCCCGACAGGGGTGGAATCGGGGGAGCAGTACTTC; cdr3_aa: CASSPTGVESGEQYF; j_call: TRBJ2-7; v_call: TRBV19; clone_size: -; cdr3_length: 15; d_call: TRBD1
cdr3_nt: TGTGCCAGCAGATCCACTAGCGGGAACTCGAGGGAGCAGTACTTC; cdr3_aa: CASRSTSGNSREQYF; j_call: TRBJ2-7; v_call: TRBV7-9; clone_size: -; cdr3_length: 15; d_call: TRBD2
cdr3_nt: TGTGCCAGCAGTGAAGTTCTGTGGAACACTGAAGCTTTCTTT; cdr3_aa: CASSEVLWNTEAFF; j_call: TRBJ1-1; v_call: TRBV2; clone_size: -; cdr3_length: 14; d_call: -
cdr3_nt: TGTGCCAGCATCCGGCAGGACAGTAGCGAAAAACTGTTTTTT; cdr3_aa: CASIRQDSSEKLFF; j_call: TRBJ1-4; v_call: TRBV6-5; clone_size: -; cdr3_length: 14; d_call: -
cdr3_nt: TGTGCCAGCACTCCGGGACTTATCAATCAGCCCCAGCATTTT; cdr3_aa: CASTPGLINQPQHF; j_call: TRBJ1-5; v_call: TRBV28; clone_size: -; cdr3_length: 14; d_call: -
cdr3_nt: TGCGCCAGCAGCTTGGCCGTTAACTATGGCTACACCTTC; cdr3_aa: CASSLAVNYGYTF; j_call: TRBJ1-2; v_call: TRBV5-1; clone_size: -; cdr3_length: 13; d_call: -
cdr3_nt: TGTGCCAGCAGCCTCGACAGCCTGACTTTCTTT; cdr3_aa: CASSLDSLTFF; j_call: TRBJ1-1; v_call: TRBV6-2/TRBV6-3; clone_size: -; cdr3_length: 11; d_call: -
cdr3_nt: TGCAGTGCTCCTAATGGAAACACCATATATTTT; cdr3_aa: CSAPNGNTIYF; j_call: TRBJ1-3; v_call: TRBV20-1; clone_size: -; cdr3_length: 11; d_call: -
cdr3_nt: TGTGCCTGGATAACGCGGGGTTTTGAAGCTTTCTTT; cdr3_aa: CAWITRGFEAFF; j_call: TRBJ1-1; v_call: TRBV30; clone_size: -; cdr3_length: 12; d_call: -
cdr3_nt: TGTGCCAGCAGGTACAGGGTGGGCACTGAAGCTTTCTTT; cdr3_aa: CASRYRVGTEAFF; j_call: TRBJ1-1; v_call: TRBV27; clone_size: -; cdr3_length: 13; d_call: -
cdr3_nt: TGTGCCAGTAGTTCCCTGGGACAGGCTGTGAACACTGAAGCTTTCTTT; cdr3_aa: CASSSLGQAVNTEAFF; j_call: TRBJ1-1; v_call: TRBV19; clone_size: -; cdr3_length: 16; d_call: TRBD1
cdr3_nt: TGTGCCAGCAGCTTGTCTAGCCAAGAGACCCAGTACTTC; cdr3_aa: CASSLSSQETQYF; j_call: TRBJ2-5; v_call: TRBV5-4; clone_size: -; cdr3_length: 13; d_call: -
cdr3_nt: TGTGCCAGCAGCTTAGCGAGTAACACTGAAGCTTTCTTT; cdr3_aa: CASSLASNTEAFF; j_call: TRBJ1-1; v_call: TRBV11-3; clone_size: once; cdr3_length: 13; d_call: -
cdr3_nt: TGTGCCTGGAGTAAGGGACTAGCAGGCTACGAGCAGTACTTC; cdr3_aa: CAWSKGLAGYEQYF; j_call: TRBJ2-7; v_call: TRBV30; clone_size: -; cdr3_length: 14; d_call: TRBD2